This note documents a single TCR beta chain sequence. This record comes from a study of T cells in Graves' hyperthyroidism and ophthalmopathy. Hyperthyroidism of Graves' type that showed no ophthalmopathy progression within 18 months was stable. Diagnosis of hyperthyroidism was new in patients aged 18 to 65, and its duration was under 2 months. Investigators excluded patients with uncontrolled infection, other autoimmune disease, pregnancy or lactation. RNA transcripts provided the source from which TCR beta CDR3 regions were amplified. The HTBI primer set drove a first-round RT-PCR of the TCR CDR3. TCRdb processed the multiplex PCR reads anew with MiXCR; each CDR3 protein has one entry. The sample comprises approximately 500,000 distinct CDR3 sequences, about half of which are singletons, and around 8% rests with the top ten. The sequence was obtained from a woman between 18 and 29 years old with Graves' hyperthyroidism. Sequenced: peripheral blood or thyroid tissue (not recorded which).

The CDR3 here is CASTPRGTIQETQYF. DNA for the CDR3: TGTGCCAGCACCCCCCGAGGGACTATCCAAGAGACCCAGTACTTC. The rearrangement links TRBV7-9 to TRBJ2-5, with 7 nucleotides matching TRBD2. CDR1 is SEHNR and CDR2 is FQNEAQ in the germline V gene (reference sequence). The length of the CDR3 is 15 residues. The trim removed 7 bases at V and 1 base at J, leaving 9 bases unmatched.